This TCR beta chain emerged from a study of shared clonotypes between healthy human individuals. CDR1 is LNHDA and CDR2 is SQIVND in the germline V gene (reference sequence). Germline trimming cut 10 bases from V and 6 bases from J; bases unmatched to any gene: 3. The CDR3 spans 12 residues. At deep level, the assay was performed. The data were produced by immunoSEQ multiplex PCR, yet TCRdb's version contains in-frame clones alone and is incomplete. Among roughly 530,000 clones listed, 90% to 96% were seen once. The clonotype comes from a woman in her 30s in good health. The chain is built from TRBV19 and TRBJ1-6; 7 bases map to TRBD1. Sequencing was done on a sample of naive CD4+ T cells sorted from blood. Indicated subset: CD45RA+ positively selected. The CDR3 DNA follows: TGTGCCACTGGGACAGCTAATTCACCCCTCCACTTT. This translates into CATGTANSPLHF.